This T cell receptor (beta chain) was retrieved from a study of technical replicates of blood from a handful of donors. The CDR3 runs 15 residues. The V gene lost 3 bases and the J gene lost 1 base, with 12 bases spanning the gap. Germline V gene data show CDR1 as KGHSH and CDR2 as LQKENI. Assay used: immunoSEQ multiplex PCR; TCRdb lists only in-frame clones, some missing. This table holds over 50,000 clones, approximately 86% found once. The clonotype originates from a human donor in good health. Some clones in this sample may be carry-over from other donors' samples. The chain has TRBV18 and TRBJ1-1; D unclear. Sequencing input: PBMCs. CDR3 DNA sequence: TGTGCCAGCTCACCCTCAACTTTTGGGAACACTGAAGCTTTCTTT. Translated, it gives CASSPSTFGNTEAFF.